This T cell receptor beta chain emerged from a study of fetal regulatory T cell absence and autoimmunity. Overall study context: The IPEX patients lacked clinical diabetes but had exocrine pancreas autoimmunity. General study results and limits: TRB gene family usage was broadly similar in cord blood and pancreas.

V was pared by 4 bases and J by 1 base, with 7 bases of the junction left unmatched. Germline CDR1 is SGHVS and CDR2 is FQNEAQ. The CDR3 length is 16 residues. Sequencing was at survey level. Sequencing was performed with immunoSEQ multiplex PCR; in TCRdb, only in-frame clones are kept and a portion is missing. The repertoire holds some 50,000 clones, roughly 83% seen once, with 0.41% in the top ten. Comment on this clone: As yet, its antigen is unknown.

This clonotype originated in a newborn boy with IPEX syndrome. Sequenced input: cord blood. The chain joins TRBV7-8 to TRBJ2-3; 8 nucleotides match TRBD2. CDR3: CASSSRGGRGTDTQYF. CDR3 sequence (DNA): TGTGCCAGCAGCTCCCGGGGGGGCCGAGGCACAGATACGCAGTATTTT.